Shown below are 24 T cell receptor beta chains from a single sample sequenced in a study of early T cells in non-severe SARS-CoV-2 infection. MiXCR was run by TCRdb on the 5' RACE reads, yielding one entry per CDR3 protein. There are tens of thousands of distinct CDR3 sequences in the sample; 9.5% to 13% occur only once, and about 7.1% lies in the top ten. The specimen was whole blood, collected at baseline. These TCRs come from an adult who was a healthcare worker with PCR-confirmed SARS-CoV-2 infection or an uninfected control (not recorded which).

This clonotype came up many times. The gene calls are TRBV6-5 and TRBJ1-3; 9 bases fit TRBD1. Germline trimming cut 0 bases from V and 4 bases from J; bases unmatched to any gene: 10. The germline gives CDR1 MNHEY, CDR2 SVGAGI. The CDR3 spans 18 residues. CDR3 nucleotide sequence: TGTGCCAGCAGTTACTCGACAGGGGGAATCATCCTGGGAAACACCATATATTTT. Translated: CASSYSTGGIILGNTIYF.

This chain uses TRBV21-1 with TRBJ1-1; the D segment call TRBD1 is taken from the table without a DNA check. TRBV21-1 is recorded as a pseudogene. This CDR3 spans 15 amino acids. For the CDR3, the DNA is TGTGCCAGGGCCCTCGGACAGGACCATAACACTGAAGCTTTCTTT. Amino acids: CARALGQDHNTEAFF.

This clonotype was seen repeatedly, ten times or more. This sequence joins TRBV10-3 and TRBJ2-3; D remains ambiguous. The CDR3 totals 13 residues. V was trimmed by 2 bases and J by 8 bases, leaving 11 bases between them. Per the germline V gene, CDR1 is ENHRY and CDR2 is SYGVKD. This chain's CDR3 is CAISEGLRVTQYF. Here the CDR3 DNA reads TGTGCCATCAGTGAGGGGCTACGGGTTACGCAGTATTTT.

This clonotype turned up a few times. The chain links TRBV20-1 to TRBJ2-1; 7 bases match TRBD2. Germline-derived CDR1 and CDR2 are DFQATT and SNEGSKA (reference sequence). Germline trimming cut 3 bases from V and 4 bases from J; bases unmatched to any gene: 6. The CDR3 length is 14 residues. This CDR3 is CSASARGVYNEQFF. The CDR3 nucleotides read TGCAGTGCTAGTGCCCGGGGGGTTTACAATGAGCAGTTCTTC.

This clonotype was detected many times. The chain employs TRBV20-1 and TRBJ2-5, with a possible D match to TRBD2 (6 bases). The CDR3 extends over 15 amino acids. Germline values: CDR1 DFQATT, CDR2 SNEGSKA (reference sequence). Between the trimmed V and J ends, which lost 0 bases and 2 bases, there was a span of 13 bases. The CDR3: CSARDLGGSQETQYF. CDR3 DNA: TGCAGTGCTAGAGATCTGGGGGGATCTCAAGAGACCCAGTACTTC.

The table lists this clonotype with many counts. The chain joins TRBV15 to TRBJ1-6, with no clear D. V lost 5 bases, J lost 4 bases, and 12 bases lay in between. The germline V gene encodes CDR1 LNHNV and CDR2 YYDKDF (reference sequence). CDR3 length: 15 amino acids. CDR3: CATSSSRAYNSPLHF. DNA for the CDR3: TGTGCCACCAGCTCGTCCCGAGCGTATAATTCACCCCTCCACTTT.

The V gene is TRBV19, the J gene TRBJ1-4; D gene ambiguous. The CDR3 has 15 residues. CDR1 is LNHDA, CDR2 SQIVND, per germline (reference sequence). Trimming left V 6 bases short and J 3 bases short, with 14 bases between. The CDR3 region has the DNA TGTGCCAGTAGGTCGACTGTTGCGCCTAATGAAAAACTGTTTTTT. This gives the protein CASRSTVAPNEKLFF.

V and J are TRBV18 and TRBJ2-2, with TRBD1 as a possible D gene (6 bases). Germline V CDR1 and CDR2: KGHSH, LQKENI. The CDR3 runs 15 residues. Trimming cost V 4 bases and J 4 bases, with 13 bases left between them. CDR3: CASSQTGTPTGELFF. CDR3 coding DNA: TGTGCCAGCTCACAGACCGGGACACCCACCGGGGAGCTGTTTTTT.

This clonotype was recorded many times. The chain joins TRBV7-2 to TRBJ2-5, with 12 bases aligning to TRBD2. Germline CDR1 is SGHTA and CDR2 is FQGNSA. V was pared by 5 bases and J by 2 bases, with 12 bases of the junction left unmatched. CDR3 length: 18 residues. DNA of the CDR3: TGTGCCAGCAGCCGAACATTTTCCGGGACTAGCGGGCAAGAGACCCAGTACTTC. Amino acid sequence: CASSRTFSGTSGQETQYF.

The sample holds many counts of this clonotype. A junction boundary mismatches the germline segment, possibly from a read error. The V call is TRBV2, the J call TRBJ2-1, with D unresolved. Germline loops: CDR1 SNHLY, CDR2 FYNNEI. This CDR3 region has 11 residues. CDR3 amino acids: CASSEDNEQFF. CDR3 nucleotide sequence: TGTGCCAGCAGCGAAGACAATGAGCAGTTCTTC.

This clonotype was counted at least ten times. The CDR3 protein is CSARVGGQTYEQYF. In DNA, the CDR3 is TGCAGTGCTAGAGTCGGCGGACAGACCTACGAGCAGTACTTC. The rearrangement joins TRBV20-1 to TRBJ2-7; weak D call: TRBD1 (6 bases). The CDR3 covers 14 residues. Trimming took 1 base from V and 2 from J, leaving 12 bases between them. CDR1 is DFQATT, CDR2 SNEGSKA, per germline (reference sequence).

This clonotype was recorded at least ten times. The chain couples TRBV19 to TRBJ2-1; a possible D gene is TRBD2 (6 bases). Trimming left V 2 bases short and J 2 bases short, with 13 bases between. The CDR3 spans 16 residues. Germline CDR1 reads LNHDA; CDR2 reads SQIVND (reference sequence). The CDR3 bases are TGTGCCAGTAGTATACCGGGCGGGACCGCCTACAATGAGCAGTTCTTC. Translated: CASSIPGGTAYNEQFF.

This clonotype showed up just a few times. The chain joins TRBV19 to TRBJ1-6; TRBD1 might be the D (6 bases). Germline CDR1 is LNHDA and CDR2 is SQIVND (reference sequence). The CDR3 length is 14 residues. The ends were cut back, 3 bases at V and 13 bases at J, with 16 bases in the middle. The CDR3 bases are TGTGCCAGTAGTATCCCGGACAGTCTATCTCCCCTCCACTTT. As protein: CASSIPDSLSPLHF.

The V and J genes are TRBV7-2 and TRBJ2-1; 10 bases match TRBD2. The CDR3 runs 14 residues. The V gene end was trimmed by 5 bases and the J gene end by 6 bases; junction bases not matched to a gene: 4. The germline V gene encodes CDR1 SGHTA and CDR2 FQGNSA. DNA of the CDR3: TGTGCCAGCAGCCCATGGACTAGCGGCAATGAGCAGTTCTTC. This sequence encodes CASSPWTSGNEQFF.

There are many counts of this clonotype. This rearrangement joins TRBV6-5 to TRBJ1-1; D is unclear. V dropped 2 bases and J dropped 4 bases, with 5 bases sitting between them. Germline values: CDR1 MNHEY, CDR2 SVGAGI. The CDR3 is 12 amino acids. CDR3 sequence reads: CASSYGGTEAFF. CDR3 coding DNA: TGTGCCAGCAGTTACGGCGGCACTGAAGCTTTCTTT.

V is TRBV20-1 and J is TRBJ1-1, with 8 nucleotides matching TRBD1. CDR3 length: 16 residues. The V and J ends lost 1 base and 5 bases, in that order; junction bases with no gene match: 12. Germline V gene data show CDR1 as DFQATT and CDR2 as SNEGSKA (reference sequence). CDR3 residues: CSARGDRGSIWTEAFF. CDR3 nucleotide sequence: TGCAGTGCTAGAGGCGACAGGGGAAGTATTTGGACTGAAGCTTTCTTT.

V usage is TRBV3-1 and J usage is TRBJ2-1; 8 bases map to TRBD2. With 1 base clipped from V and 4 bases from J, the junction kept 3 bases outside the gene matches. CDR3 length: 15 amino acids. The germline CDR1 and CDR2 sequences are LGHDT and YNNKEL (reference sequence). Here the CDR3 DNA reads TGTGCCAGCAGCCAAGGGTTAGCGGGGTACAATGAGCAGTTCTTC. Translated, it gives CASSQGLAGYNEQFF.

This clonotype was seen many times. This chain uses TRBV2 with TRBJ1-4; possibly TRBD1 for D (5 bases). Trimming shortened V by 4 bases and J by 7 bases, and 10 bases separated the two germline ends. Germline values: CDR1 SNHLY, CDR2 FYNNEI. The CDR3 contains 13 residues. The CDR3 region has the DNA TGTGCCAGCAGTGCCAGGGAGGGTGAAAAACTGTTTTTT. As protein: CASSAREGEKLFF.

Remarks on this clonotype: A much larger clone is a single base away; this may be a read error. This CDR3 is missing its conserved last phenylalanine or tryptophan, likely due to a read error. Written as DNA, the CDR3 is TGTGCCAGCAGCTTCAACGGGAGAGAGACCCAGTACATC. It specifies CASSFNGRETQYI. The rearrangement joins TRBV7-3 to TRBJ2-5; D is perhaps TRBD2 (6 bases). Germline CDR1 reads SGHTA; CDR2 reads FQGTGA. The CDR3 spans 13 residues. The V end was cut by 3 bases, the J end by 4 bases, with 9 bases between.

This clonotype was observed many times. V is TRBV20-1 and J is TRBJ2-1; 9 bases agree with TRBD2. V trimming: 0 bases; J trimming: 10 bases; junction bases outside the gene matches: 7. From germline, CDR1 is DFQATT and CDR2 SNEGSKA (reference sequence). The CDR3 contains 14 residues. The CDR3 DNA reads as TGCAGTGCTAGAGATGGCGGGGGGGCCGTCGAGCAGTTCTTC. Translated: CSARDGGGAVEQFF.

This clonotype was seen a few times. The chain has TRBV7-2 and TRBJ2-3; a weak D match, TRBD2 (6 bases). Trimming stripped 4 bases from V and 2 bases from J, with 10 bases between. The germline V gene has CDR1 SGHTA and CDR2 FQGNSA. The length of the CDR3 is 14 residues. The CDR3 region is CASSSGLNTDTQYF. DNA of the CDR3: TGTGCCAGCAGCTCTGGACTAAACACAGATACGCAGTATTTT.

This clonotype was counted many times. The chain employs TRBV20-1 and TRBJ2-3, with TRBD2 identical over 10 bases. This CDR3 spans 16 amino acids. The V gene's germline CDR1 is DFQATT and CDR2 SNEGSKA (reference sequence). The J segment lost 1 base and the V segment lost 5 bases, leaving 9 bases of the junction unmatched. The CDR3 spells CSAALIGTSGTDTQYF. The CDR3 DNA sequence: TGCAGTGCTGCCCTTATCGGGACTAGCGGCACAGATACGCAGTATTTT.

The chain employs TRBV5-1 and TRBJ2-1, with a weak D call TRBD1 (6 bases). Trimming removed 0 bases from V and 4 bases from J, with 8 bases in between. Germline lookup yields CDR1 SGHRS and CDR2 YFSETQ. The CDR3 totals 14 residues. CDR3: CASSLGQAYNEQFF. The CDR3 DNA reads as TGCGCCAGCAGCTTGGGACAGGCTTACAATGAGCAGTTCTTC. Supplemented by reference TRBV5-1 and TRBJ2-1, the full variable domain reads KAGVTQTPRYLIKTRGQQVTLSCSPISGHRSVSWYQQTPGQGLQFLFEYFSETQRNKGNFPGRFSGRQFSNSRSEMNVSTLELGDSALYLCASSLGQAYNEQFFGPGTRLTVL.

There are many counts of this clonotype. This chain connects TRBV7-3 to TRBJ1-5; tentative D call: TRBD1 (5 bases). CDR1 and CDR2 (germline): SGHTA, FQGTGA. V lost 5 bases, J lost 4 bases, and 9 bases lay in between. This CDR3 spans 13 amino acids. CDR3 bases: TGTGCCAGCAGCCCTGACAGTAATCAGCCCCAGCATTTT. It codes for CASSPDSNQPQHF.